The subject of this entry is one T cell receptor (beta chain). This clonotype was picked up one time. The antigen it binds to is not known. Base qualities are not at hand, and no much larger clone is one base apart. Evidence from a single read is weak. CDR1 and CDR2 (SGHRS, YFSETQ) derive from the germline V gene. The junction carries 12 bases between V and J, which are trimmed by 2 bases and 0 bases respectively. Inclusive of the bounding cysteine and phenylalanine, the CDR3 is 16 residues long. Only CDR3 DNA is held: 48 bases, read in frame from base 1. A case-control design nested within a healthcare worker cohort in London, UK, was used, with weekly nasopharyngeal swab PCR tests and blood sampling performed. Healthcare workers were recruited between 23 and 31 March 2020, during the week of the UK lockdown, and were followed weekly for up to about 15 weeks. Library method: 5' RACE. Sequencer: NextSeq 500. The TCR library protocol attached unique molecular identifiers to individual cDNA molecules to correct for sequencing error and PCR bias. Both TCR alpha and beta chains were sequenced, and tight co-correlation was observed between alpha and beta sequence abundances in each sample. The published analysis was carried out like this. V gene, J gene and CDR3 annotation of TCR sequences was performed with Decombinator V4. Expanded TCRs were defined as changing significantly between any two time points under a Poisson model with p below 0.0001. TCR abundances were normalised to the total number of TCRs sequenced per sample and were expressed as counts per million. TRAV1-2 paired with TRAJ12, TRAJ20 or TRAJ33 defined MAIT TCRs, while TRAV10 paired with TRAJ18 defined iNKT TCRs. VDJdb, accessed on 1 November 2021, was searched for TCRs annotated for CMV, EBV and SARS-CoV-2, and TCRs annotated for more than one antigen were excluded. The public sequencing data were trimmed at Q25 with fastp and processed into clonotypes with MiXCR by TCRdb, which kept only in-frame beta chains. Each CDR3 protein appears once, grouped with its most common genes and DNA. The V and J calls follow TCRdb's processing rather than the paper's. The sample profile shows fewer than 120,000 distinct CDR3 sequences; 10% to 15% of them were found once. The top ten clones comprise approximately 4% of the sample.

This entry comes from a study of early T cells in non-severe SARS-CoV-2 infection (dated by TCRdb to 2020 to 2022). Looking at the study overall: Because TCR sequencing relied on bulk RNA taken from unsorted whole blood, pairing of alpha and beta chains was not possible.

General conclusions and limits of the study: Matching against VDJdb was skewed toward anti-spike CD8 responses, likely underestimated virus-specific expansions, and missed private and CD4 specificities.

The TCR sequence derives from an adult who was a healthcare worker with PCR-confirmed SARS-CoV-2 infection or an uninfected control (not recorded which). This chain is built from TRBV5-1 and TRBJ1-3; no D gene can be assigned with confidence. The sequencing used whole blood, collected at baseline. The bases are TGCGCCAGCAGCTTCATCGGACTTAGCTCTGGAAACACCATATATTTT. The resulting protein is CASSFIGLSSGNTIYF. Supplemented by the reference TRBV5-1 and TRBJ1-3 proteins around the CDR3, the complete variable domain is KAGVTQTPRYLIKTRGQQVTLSCSPISGHRSVSWYQQTPGQGLQFLFEYFSETQRNKGNFPGRFSGRQFSNSRSEMNVSTLELGDSALYLCASSFIGLSSGNTIYFGEGSWLTVV.